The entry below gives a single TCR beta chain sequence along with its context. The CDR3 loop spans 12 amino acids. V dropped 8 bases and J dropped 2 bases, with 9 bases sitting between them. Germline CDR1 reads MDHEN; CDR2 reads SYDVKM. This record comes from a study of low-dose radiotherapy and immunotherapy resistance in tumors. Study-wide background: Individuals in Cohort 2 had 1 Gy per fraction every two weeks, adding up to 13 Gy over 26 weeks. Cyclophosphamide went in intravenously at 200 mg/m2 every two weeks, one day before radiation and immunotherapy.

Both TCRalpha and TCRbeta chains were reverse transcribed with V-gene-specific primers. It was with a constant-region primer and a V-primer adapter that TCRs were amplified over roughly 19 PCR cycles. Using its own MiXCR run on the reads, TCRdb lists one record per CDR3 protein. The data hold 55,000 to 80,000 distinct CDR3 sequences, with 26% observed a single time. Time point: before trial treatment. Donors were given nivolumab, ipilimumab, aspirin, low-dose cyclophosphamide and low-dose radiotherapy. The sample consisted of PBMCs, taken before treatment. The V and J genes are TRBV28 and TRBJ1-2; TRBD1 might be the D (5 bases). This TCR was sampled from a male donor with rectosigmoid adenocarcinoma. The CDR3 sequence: CASGADNYGYTF. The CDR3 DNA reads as TGTGCCAGCGGGGCCGACAACTATGGCTACACCTTC.